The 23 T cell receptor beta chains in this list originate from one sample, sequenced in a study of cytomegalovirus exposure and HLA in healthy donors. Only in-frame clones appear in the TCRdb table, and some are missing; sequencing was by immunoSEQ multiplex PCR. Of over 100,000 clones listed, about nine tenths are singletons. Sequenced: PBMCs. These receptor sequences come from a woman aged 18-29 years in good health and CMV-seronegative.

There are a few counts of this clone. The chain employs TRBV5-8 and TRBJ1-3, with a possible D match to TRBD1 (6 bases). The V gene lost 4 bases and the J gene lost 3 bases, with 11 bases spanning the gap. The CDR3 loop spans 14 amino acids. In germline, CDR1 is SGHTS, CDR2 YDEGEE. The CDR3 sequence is CASSGSDSGNTIYF. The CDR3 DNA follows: TGTGCCAGCAGCGGGTCGGACAGTGGAAACACCATATATTTT.

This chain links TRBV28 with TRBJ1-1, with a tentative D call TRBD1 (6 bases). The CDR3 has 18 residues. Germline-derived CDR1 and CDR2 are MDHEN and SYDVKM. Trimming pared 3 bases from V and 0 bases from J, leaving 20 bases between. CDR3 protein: CASSFIVASGQMNTEAFF. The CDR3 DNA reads TGTGCCAGCAGTTTTATTGTCGCTTCCGGACAGATGAACACTGAAGCTTTCTTT.

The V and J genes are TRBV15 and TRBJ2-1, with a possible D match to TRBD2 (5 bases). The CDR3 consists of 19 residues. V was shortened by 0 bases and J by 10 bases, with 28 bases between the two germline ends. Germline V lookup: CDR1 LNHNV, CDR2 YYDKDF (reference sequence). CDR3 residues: CATSREASSSVNSRAEQFF. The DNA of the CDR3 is TGTGCCACCAGCAGAGAGGCTAGCAGCTCCGTCAACAGTAGGGCCGAGCAGTTCTTC.

DNA for the CDR3: TGTGCCACCAGCCGGAAGCGGAGCTCCTACAATGAGCAGTTCTTC. Translation gives CATSRKRSSYNEQFF. This chain uses TRBV15 with TRBJ2-1; tentative D call: TRBD2 (5 bases). Germline-derived CDR1 and CDR2 are LNHNV and YYDKDF (reference sequence). CDR3 length: 15 residues. The V and J ends lost 5 bases and 0 bases respectively, with 11 bases between them.

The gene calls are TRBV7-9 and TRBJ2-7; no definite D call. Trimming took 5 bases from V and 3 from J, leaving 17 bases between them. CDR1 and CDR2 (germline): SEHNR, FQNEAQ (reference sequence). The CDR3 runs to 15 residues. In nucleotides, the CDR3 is TGTGCCAGCAGCCCGGTATTCAACCCCAACTACGAGCAGTACTTC. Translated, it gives CASSPVFNPNYEQYF.

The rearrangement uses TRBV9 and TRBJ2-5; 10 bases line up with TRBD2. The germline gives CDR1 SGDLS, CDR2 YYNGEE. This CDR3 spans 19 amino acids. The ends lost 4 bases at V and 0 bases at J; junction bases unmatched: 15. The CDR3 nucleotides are TGTGCCAGCAGCCACCTCAACACAGGAGCGGGGGGGAACCAAGAGACCCAGTACTTC. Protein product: CASSHLNTGAGGNQETQYF.

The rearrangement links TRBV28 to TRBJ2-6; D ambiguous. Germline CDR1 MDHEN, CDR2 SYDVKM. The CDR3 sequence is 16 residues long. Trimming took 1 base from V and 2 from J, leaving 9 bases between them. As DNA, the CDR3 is TGTGCCAGCAGTTTATTTGTAACAGCTGGGGCCAACGTCCTGACTTTC. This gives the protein CASSLFVTAGANVLTF.

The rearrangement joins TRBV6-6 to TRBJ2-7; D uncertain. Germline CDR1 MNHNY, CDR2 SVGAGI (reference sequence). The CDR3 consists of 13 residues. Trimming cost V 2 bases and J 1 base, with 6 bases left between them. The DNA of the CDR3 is TGTGCCAGCAGTTACGGGCAGTCCTACGAGCAGTACTTC. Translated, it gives CASSYGQSYEQYF.

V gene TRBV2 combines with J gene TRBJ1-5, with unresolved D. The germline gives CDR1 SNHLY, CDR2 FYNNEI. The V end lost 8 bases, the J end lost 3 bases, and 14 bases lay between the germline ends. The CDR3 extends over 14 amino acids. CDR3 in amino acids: CASGSQVFNQPQHF. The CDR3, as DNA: TGTGCCAGCGGGTCCCAGGTTTTCAATCAGCCCCAGCATTTT.

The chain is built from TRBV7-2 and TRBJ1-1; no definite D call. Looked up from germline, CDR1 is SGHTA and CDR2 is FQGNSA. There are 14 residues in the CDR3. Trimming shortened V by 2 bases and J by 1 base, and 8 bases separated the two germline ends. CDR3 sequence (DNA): TGTGCCAGCAGCTTACTTGAGTCGAACACTGAAGCTTTCTTT. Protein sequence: CASSLLESNTEAFF.

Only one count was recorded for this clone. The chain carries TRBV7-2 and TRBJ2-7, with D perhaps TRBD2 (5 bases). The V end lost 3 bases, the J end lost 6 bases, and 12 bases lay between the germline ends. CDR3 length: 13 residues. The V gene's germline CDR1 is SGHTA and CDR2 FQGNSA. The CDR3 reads CASSLDWNGEQYF. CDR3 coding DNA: TGTGCCAGCAGCTTGGACTGGAATGGCGAGCAGTACTTC.

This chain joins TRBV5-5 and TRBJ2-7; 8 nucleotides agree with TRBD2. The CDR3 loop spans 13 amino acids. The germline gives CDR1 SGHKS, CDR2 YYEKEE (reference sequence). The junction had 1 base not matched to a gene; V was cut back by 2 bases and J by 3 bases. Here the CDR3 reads CASSLTSGYEQYF. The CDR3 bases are TGTGCCAGCAGCTTAACTAGCGGCTACGAGCAGTACTTC.

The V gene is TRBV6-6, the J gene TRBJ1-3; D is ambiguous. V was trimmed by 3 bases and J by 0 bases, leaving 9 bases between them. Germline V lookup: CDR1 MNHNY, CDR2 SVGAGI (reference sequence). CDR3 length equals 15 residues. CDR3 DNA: TGTGCCAGCAGTTATCCCCAGGCCTCTGGAAACACCATATATTTT. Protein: CASSYPQASGNTIYF.

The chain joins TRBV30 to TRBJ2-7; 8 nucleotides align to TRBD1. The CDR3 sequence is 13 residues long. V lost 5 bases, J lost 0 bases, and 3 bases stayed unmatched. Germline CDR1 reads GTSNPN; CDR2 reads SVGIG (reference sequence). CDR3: CAWRTGSSYEQYF. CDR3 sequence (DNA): TGTGCCTGGCGGACAGGGAGCTCCTACGAGCAGTACTTC.

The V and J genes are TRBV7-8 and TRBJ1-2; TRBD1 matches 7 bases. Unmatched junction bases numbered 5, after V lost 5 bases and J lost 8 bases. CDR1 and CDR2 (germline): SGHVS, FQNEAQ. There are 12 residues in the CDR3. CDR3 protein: CASSPRQGGYTF. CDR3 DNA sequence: TGTGCCAGCAGCCCCCGACAGGGAGGCTACACCTTC.

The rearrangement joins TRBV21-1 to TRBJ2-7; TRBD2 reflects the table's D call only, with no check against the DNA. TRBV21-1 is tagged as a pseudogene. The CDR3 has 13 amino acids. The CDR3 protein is CASSKLARGEQYF. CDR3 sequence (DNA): TGTGCCAGCAGCAAACTAGCCCGGGGAGAGCAGTACTTC.

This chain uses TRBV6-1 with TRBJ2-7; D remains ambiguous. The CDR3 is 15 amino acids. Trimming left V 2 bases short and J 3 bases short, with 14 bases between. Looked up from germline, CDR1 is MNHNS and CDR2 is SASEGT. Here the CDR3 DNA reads TGTGCCAGCAGTGAAAGTAAGACACAAGACTACGAGCAGTACTTC. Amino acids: CASSESKTQDYEQYF.

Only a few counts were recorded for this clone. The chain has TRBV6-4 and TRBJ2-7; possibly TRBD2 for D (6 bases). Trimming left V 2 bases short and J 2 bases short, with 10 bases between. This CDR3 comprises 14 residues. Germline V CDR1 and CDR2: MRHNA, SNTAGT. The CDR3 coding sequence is TGTGCCAGCAGTGACGCGGGGCCGGCCTACGAGCAGTACTTC. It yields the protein CASSDAGPAYEQYF.

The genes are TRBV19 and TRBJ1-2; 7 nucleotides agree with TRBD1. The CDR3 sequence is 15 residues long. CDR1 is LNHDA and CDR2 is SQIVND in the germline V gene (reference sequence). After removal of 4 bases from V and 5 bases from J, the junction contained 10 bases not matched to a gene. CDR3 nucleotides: TGTGCCAGTAGTACCTCGGGACAGCCATCATATGGCTACACCTTC. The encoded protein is CASSTSGQPSYGYTF.

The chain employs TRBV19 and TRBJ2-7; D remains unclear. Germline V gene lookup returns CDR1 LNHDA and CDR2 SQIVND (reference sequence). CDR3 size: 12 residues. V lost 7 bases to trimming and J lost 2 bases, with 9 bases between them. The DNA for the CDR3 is TGTGCCAGTACCTCCACTACCTACGAGCAGTACTTC. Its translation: CASTSTTYEQYF.

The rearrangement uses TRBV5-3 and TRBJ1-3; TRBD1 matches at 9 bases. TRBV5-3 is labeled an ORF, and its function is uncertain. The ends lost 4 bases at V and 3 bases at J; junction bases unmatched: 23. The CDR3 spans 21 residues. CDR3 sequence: CARSIPGDRVIFWAIGNTIYF. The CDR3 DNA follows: TGTGCCAGAAGCATCCCGGGGGACAGGGTAATATTCTGGGCGATTGGAAACACCATATATTTT.

The CDR3 spells CASSHQGAAKNIQYF. For the CDR3, the DNA is TGCGCCAGCAGCCACCAGGGGGCTGCCAAAAACATTCAGTACTTC. The V call is TRBV4-1, the J call TRBJ2-4; 8 bases map to TRBD1. The junction had 2 bases not matched to a gene; V was cut back by 3 bases and J by 1 base. CDR3 length equals 15 residues. Germline values: CDR1 MGHRA, CDR2 YSYEKL.

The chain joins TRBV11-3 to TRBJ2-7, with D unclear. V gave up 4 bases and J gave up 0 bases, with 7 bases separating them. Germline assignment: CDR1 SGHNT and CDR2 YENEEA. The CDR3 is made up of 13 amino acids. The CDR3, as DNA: TGTGCCAGCAGCTCAAGGAGCTCCTACGAGCAGTACTTC. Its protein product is CASSSRSSYEQYF.